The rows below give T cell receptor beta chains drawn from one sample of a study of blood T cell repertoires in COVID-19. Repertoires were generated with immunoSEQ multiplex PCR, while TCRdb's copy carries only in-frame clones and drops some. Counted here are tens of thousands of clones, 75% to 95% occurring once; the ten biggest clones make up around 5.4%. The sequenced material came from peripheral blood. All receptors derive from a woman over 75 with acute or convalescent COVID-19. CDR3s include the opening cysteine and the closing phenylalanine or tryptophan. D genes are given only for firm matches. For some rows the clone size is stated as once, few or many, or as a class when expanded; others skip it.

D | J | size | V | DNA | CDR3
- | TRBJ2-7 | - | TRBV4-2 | TGTGCCAGCAGCCAAGACCTAAACGAGGCCTACGAGCAGTACTTC | CASSQDLNEAYEQYF
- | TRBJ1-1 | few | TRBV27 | TGTGCCAGCAGTTTGACTCAAGCGGGAACCCATGAAGCTTTCTTT | CASSLTQAGTHEAFF
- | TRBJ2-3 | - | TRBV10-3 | TGTGCCATCAGTGATCGGGCAGATACGCAGTATTTT | CAISDRADTQYF
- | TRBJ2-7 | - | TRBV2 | TGTGCCAGCAGTGTAGAAACCTACGAGCAGTACTTC | CASSVETYEQYF
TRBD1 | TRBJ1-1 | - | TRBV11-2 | TGTGCCAGCAGCTTGGACAGGGGGAACACTGAAGCTTTCTTT | CASSLDRGNTEAFF
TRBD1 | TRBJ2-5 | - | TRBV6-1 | TGTGCCAGCAGTGAAGTGGCAGGGGGAGAGACCCAGTACTTC | CASSEVAGGETQYF
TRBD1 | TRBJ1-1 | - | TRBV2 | TGTGCCAGCAGGCTACAGGGGACCACTGAAGCTTTCTTT | CASRLQGTTEAFF
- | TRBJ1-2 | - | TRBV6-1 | TGTGCCAGCAGTGAATTCTCTAACTATGGCTACACCTTC | CASSEFSNYGYTF
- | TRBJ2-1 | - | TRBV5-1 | TGCGCCAGCAGCTTGGTAGGTGGGGGGGCCGGTAGCTCCTACAATGAGCAGTTCTTC | CASSLVGGGAGSSYNEQFF
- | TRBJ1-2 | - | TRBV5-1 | TGCGCCAGCAGCTCCTTTCCCGATGCGACAGTATCAGGCTACACCTTC | CASSSFPDATVSGYTF
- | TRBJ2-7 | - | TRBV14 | TGTGCCAGCAGCCCGGGGTACACCCCGGGGGAGCAGTACTTC | CASSPGYTPGEQYF
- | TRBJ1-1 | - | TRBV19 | TGTGCCAGTAGTCTCCAGACAGGCTGGACCACTGAAGCTTTCTTT | CASSLQTGWTTEAFF
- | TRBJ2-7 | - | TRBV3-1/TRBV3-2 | TGTGCCAGCAGTCTCGGTGGCGAGCAGTACTTC | CASSLGGEQYF
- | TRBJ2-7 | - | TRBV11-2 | TGTGCCAGCAGCTTAGGCTCAGGGTTCAGTGTGTCCTACGAGCAGTACTTC | CASSLGSGFSVSYEQYF
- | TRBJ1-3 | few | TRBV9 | TGTGCCAGCAGCGGCTCACAGAGAAACACCATATATTTT | CASSGSQRNTIYF
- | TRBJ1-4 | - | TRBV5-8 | TGTGCCAGCAGCCTAGGCGTTGACAGGCAGAATGAAAAACTGTTTTTT | CASSLGVDRQNEKLFF
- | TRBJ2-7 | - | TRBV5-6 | TGTGCCAGCAGCAGGGGCCCCTACGAGCAGTACTTC | CASSRGPYEQYF
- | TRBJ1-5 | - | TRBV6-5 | TGTGCCAGCAGTTACTCAATCCTAGGCGGTCAGCCCCAGCATTTT | CASSYSILGGQPQHF
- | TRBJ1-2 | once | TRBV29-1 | TGCAGCGTTGAAATCGGCGGGGAGGGAGGCTACACCTTC | CSVEIGGEGGYTF
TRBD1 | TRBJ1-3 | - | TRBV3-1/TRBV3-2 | TGTGCCAGCAGCCCTTTGTCAGGCGGGACAGGGGCTGGAAACACCATATATTTT | CASSPLSGGTGAGNTIYF
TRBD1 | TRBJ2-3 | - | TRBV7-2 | TGTGCCAGCAGCTCCAGACAGGGTGGGACAGATACGCAGTATTTT | CASSSRQGGTDTQYF
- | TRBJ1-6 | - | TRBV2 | TGTGCCAGCAGTGAAGAGTCAGTACATTATTCACCCCTCCACTTT | CASSEESVHYSPLHF
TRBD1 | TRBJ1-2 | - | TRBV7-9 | TGTGCCAGCAGCTTTGGGACAGGGGGTGACTATGGCTACACCTTC | CASSFGTGGDYGYTF
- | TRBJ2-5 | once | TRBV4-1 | TGCGCCAGCAGCCAAGCCTCCGAGGAGACCCAGTACTTC | CASSQASEETQYF
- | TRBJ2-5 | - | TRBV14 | TGTGCCAGCAGCGCGGACACACAAGAGACCCAGTACTTC | CASSADTQETQYF
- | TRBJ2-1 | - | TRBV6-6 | TGTGCCAGCAATCCAGGGGACTCCTACAATGAGCAGTTCTTC | CASNPGDSYNEQFF
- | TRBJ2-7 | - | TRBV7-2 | TGTGCCAGCAGCTTAGAATCTGTCATCCCGCGCGAGCAGTACTTC | CASSLESVIPREQYF
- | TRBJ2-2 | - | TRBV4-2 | TGTGCCAGCAGCCAAGACTCCAGGCCTCTGGCCGGGGAGCTGTTTTTT | CASSQDSRPLAGELFF
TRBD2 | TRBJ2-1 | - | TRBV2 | TGTGCCAGCACCGAACTAGCGGGGGGGTACAATGAGCAGTTCTTC | CASTELAGGYNEQFF
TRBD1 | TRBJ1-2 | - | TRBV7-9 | TGTGCCAGCAGCTTAGGCCCGACAGGGGCCGGCTACACCTTC | CASSLGPTGAGYTF
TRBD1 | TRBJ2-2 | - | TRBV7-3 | TGTGCCAGCAGTTCACAGGGGATGGCGAACACCGGGGAGCTGTTTTTT | CASSSQGMANTGELFF
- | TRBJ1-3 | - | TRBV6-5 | TGTGCCAGCAGTTACTCGTTGGCCAACTCTGGAAACACCATATATTTT | CASSYSLANSGNTIYF
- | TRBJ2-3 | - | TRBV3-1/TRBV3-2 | TGTGCCGGCAGCGGAGGGGCGGACTCCAGCACAGATACGCAGTATTTT | CAGSGGADSSTDTQYF
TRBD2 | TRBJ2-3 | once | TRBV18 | TGTGCCAGCTCTCCTACTAGCGGGGGTTCAGATACGCAGTATTTT | CASSPTSGGSDTQYF
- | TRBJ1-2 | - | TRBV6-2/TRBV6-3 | TGTGCCAGCAGTTACCGGGATTATGGCTACACCTTC | CASSYRDYGYTF
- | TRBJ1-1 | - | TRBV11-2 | TGTGCCAGCAGTATAGGACAGCTTAACACTGAAGCTTTCTTT | CASSIGQLNTEAFF
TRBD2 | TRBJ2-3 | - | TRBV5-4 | TGTGCCAGCAGCAAAGCGGGGGGGCCTCGGGATACGCAGTATTTT | CASSKAGGPRDTQYF
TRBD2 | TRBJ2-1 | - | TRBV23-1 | TGCGCCAGCAGTGTTAGCGGGAATGAGCAGTTCTTC | CASSVSGNEQFF
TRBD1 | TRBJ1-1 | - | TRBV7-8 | TGTGCCAGCAGCTACACCCCGGGACAGGCGAACACTGAAGCTTTCTTT | CASSYTPGQANTEAFF
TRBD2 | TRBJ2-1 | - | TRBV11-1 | TGTGCCAGCAGCTTAGGTGGAGTAGCGGGAGCAGAGGAGCAGTTCTTC | CASSLGGVAGAEEQFF
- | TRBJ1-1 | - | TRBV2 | TGTGCCAGCAGACCAAACGGTGAAGCTTTCTTT | CASRPNGEAFF
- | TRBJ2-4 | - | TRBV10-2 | TGCGCCAGCAGTGAGTCGGCAGATCTAGCCAAAAACATTCAGTACTTC | CASSESADLAKNIQYF